These 27 T cell receptor beta chains share one sample of origin, sequenced in a study of blood T cell repertoires in COVID-19. Sequencing was performed with immunoSEQ multiplex PCR; in TCRdb, only in-frame clones are kept and a portion is missing. The sample has approximately 250,000 clones, 70% to 90% seen once. The sequencing sample was made of PBMCs or T cells enriched from blood (not recorded which). These receptors all come from a woman aged 40 to 50 with acute COVID-19.

J is TRBJ1-3 and V is TRBV5-1; 7 bases map to TRBD1. The CDR3 runs 16 residues. In germline, CDR1 is SGHRS, CDR2 YFSETQ. V shed 4 bases and J 2 bases; nucleotides not matched to a gene: 9. CDR3 region: CASSLYSGGPGNTIYF. For the CDR3, the DNA is TGCGCCAGCAGCCTCTATTCAGGGGGGCCTGGAAACACCATATATTTT.

This chain uses TRBV6-6 with TRBJ2-1; 14 bases line up with TRBD2. Germline CDR1 is MNHNY and CDR2 is SVGAGI (reference sequence). The CDR3 loop spans 21 amino acids. J was trimmed by 0 bases and V by 5 bases; bases with no gene match: 15. The CDR3 region has the DNA TGTGCCAGCAGTCTTAATTATTTCCCGACTAGCGGGGGGGCCTCCTACAATGAGCAGTTCTTC. This sequence encodes CASSLNYFPTSGGASYNEQFF.

J is TRBJ1-5 and V is TRBV30; a weak D match, TRBD1 (6 bases). V was shortened by 1 base and J by 7 bases, with 14 bases between the two germline ends. Looked up from germline, CDR1 is GTSNPN and CDR2 is SVGIG (reference sequence). The CDR3 consists of 14 residues. The CDR3 protein is CAWSASHRDQPQHF. The DNA of the CDR3 is TGTGCCTGGAGTGCCAGTCACAGGGACCAGCCCCAGCATTTT.

In regard to this clone: The sample carries other DNA sequences with the same CDR3. The chain links TRBV5-1 to TRBJ2-2; the D gene is possibly TRBD1 (7 bases). CDR1 SGHRS and CDR2 YFSETQ come from the germline V gene. The CDR3 has 14 residues. The V and J ends lost 1 base and 4 bases respectively, with 8 bases between them. The CDR3 here is CASSLQGGTGELFF. The CDR3 nucleotides read TGCGCCAGCAGCTTGCAGGGGGGCACCGGGGAGCTGTTTTTT.

V gene TRBV27 combines with J gene TRBJ1-5; D is undetermined. Germline CDR1 reads MNHEY; CDR2 reads SMNVEV (reference sequence). This CDR3 comprises 14 residues. V was pared by 6 bases and J by 0 bases, with 9 bases between. CDR3 coding DNA: TGTGCCAGCAGCTTGACTGGTAGCAATCAGCCCCAGCATTTT. The encoded protein is CASSLTGSNQPQHF.

This chain joins TRBV6-5 and TRBJ1-3; possible D gene TRBD1, 5 bases. There are 14 residues in the CDR3. V was pared by 6 bases and J by 2 bases, with 11 bases between. Germline assignment: CDR1 MNHEY and CDR2 SVGAGI. DNA of the CDR3: TGTGCCAGCAGGGACGTAGGGGCTGGAAACACCATATATTTT. It codes for CASRDVGAGNTIYF.

The V gene is TRBV5-4, the J gene TRBJ2-6, with 8 positions matching TRBD2. The V gene's germline CDR1 is SGHNT and CDR2 YYREEE (reference sequence). This CDR3 has 13 amino acids. J lost 2 bases, V lost 10 bases, and 2 bases had no gene match. The DNA for the CDR3 is TGTGCCTGCGGGGGGACTGGGGCCAACGTCCTGACTTTC. This sequence encodes CACGGTGANVLTF.

The chain employs TRBV28 and TRBJ1-5; tentatively, D is TRBD1 (5 bases). Looked up from germline, CDR1 is MDHEN and CDR2 is SYDVKM. CDR3 length: 14 amino acids. With 3 bases removed from V and 6 bases from J, the gap between germline ends came to 12 bases. This CDR3 is CASSLGRVSQPQHF. In DNA, the CDR3 is TGTGCCAGCAGTTTGGGCAGGGTGTCTCAGCCCCAGCATTTT.

The chain has TRBV28 and TRBJ2-1, with D perhaps matching TRBD2 (6 bases). The V gene lost 3 bases and the J gene lost 0 bases, with 12 bases spanning the gap. The CDR3 consists of 16 residues. The germline CDR1 and CDR2 sequences are MDHEN and SYDVKM. The CDR3 reads CASSFRSGYSYNEQFF. The CDR3, as DNA: TGTGCCAGCAGTTTTCGTAGCGGATACTCCTACAATGAGCAGTTCTTC.

This chain connects TRBV23-1 to TRBJ2-2, with 10 nucleotides matching TRBD1. TRBV23-1 is an ORF, and what it does is uncertain. The ends lost 6 bases at V and 5 bases at J; junction bases unmatched: 9. The CDR3 loop spans 16 amino acids. CDR3 sequence reads: CASSRDRGNPTGELFF. Here the CDR3 DNA reads TGCGCCAGCAGCCGGGACAGGGGCAATCCGACCGGGGAGCTGTTTTTT.

This rearrangement joins TRBV5-1 to TRBJ2-2; 7 nucleotides agree with TRBD1. V was pared by 4 bases and J by 0 bases, with 3 bases of the junction left unmatched. This CDR3 contains 15 residues. From germline, CDR1 is SGHRS and CDR2 YFSETQ. The DNA of the CDR3 is TGCGCCAGCAGCCTAGGGACAGCGAACACCGGGGAGCTGTTTTTT. It is translated as CASSLGTANTGELFF.

The rearrangement uses TRBV5-5 and TRBJ1-6; 9 bases line up with TRBD1. The junction had 5 bases not matched to a gene; V was cut back by 3 bases and J by 7 bases. The CDR3 is made up of 15 amino acids. Germline lookup yields CDR1 SGHKS and CDR2 YYEKEE (reference sequence). The DNA of the CDR3 is TGTGCCAGCAGCTCCCGGACAGGGGACAATTCACCCCTCCACTTT. This codes for CASSSRTGDNSPLHF.

V and J are TRBV12-3 or TRBV12-4 and TRBJ1-2, with D perhaps matching TRBD1 (6 bases). This CDR3 is built from 12 residues. V was shortened by 6 bases and J by 2 bases, with 7 bases between the two germline ends. CDR3 in amino acids: CASRTGNYGYTF. The CDR3 DNA sequence: TGTGCCAGCAGAACAGGGAACTATGGCTACACCTTC.

The genes are TRBV3-1 (or the pseudogene TRBV3-2) and TRBJ2-7, with 9 bases identical to TRBD2. Germline CDR1 LGHDT, CDR2 YNNKEL (reference sequence). The trim removed 0 bases at V and 6 bases at J, leaving 6 bases unmatched. The CDR3 length is 15 residues. The CDR3 region has the DNA TGTGCCAGCAGCCAAGATATGCGGGGGGGCGGCGAGCAGTACTTC. Amino acid sequence: CASSQDMRGGGEQYF.

The rearrangement uses TRBV7-9 and TRBJ2-7; D is ambiguous. V was clipped by 1 base and J by 0 bases, with 7 bases between them. The CDR3 totals 14 residues. The germline CDR1 and CDR2 sequences are SEHNR and FQNEAQ (reference sequence). The CDR3 sequence: CASSLGLSSYEQYF. The CDR3 coding sequence is TGTGCCAGCAGCTTAGGACTCAGCTCCTACGAGCAGTACTTC.

The chain links TRBV29-1 to TRBJ2-7; tentative D call: TRBD1 (6 bases). The germline V gene encodes CDR1 SQVTM and CDR2 ANQGSEA. This CDR3 contains 12 residues. The V and J ends lost 6 bases and 2 bases respectively, with 11 bases between them. CDR3 in amino acids: CSVMTGAYEQYF. The CDR3 DNA reads as TGCAGCGTAATGACAGGAGCCTACGAGCAGTACTTC.

This clone occurred once. The same CDR3 can be traced to other DNA sequences in this sample. The V call is TRBV14, the J call TRBJ1-1, with TRBD1 identical over 8 bases. The CDR3 contains 15 residues. The germline V gene encodes CDR1 SGHDN and CDR2 FVKESK. The V gene end was trimmed by 6 bases and the J gene end by 1 base; junction bases not matched to a gene: 7. The CDR3 DNA reads as TGTGCCAGCAGTCGACAGGGGCTTGGGAACACTGAAGCTTTCTTT. It translates to CASSRQGLGNTEAFF.

This chain uses TRBV27 with TRBJ2-5; possible D gene TRBD1, 6 bases. CDR1 and CDR2 from the germline V gene are MNHEY and SMNVEV (reference sequence). Trimming removed 4 bases at V and 5 bases at J, with 17 bases between. The CDR3 is made up of 15 amino acids. The CDR3: CASSWGNRAGETQYF. The CDR3 DNA follows: TGTGCCAGCAGTTGGGGGAACAGGGCAGGGGAGACCCAGTACTTC.

The rearrangement links TRBV11-2 to TRBJ2-2; 7 nucleotides agree with TRBD2. The CDR3 runs to 14 residues. Per germline, CDR1 SGHAT and CDR2 FQNNGV. Trimming took 8 bases from V and 1 from J; bases not matched to a gene: 4. CDR3: CASSREGNTGELFF. The CDR3 DNA sequence: TGTGCCAGCTCGAGGGAGGGGAACACCGGGGAGCTGTTTTTT. Variable domain in full (rest from reference TRBV11-2 and TRBJ2-2): EAGVAQSPRYKIIEKRQSVAFWCNPISGHATLYWYQQILGQGPKLLIQFQNNGVVDDSQLPKDRFSAERLKGVDSTLKIQPAKLEDSAVYLCASSREGNTGELFFGEGSRLTVL.

The chain couples TRBV29-1 to TRBJ2-3, with TRBD2 matching over 7 bases. Germline lookup yields CDR1 SQVTM and CDR2 ANQGSEA. The CDR3 has 14 amino acids. V was clipped by 4 bases and J by 2 bases; unmatched bases: 6. CDR3 sequence: CSVVPSGHTDTQYF. CDR3 nucleotides: TGCAGCGTTGTGCCTAGCGGACACACAGATACGCAGTATTTT.

The chain is built from TRBV9 and TRBJ2-1; 7 bases match TRBD1. Germline CDR1 SGDLS, CDR2 YYNGEE. V was pared by 0 bases and J by 4 bases, with 4 bases of the junction left unmatched. CDR3 size: 15 residues. The CDR3 protein is CASSVGGGTYNEQFF. DNA for the CDR3: TGTGCCAGCAGCGTAGGAGGGGGCACATACAATGAGCAGTTCTTC.

This chain links TRBV14 with TRBJ2-1; 13 nucleotides align to TRBD2. This CDR3 is 19 amino acids long. V shed 0 bases and J 6 bases; nucleotides not matched to a gene: 11. The germline V gene has CDR1 SGHDN and CDR2 FVKESK. CDR3 protein: CASSQDSLGLAGEGNEQFF. The CDR3, as DNA: TGTGCCAGCAGCCAAGATTCGCTCGGACTAGCGGGAGAAGGCAATGAGCAGTTCTTC.

The chain has TRBV19 and TRBJ2-1; D is possibly TRBD2 (6 bases). This CDR3 has 20 amino acids. The germline CDR1 and CDR2 sequences are LNHDA and SQIVND (reference sequence). V lost 7 bases and J 0 bases, leaving 28 bases between the germline ends. The CDR3 sequence: CASTPRGALRRSSSYNEQFF. The DNA of the CDR3 is TGTGCCAGTACTCCCCGCGGGGCTCTCCGGCGGTCGAGCTCCTACAATGAGCAGTTCTTC.

This sequence joins TRBV11-2 and TRBJ1-2, with 7 nucleotides matching TRBD1. The ends lost 6 bases at V and 8 bases at J; junction bases unmatched: 9. Germline CDR1 and CDR2: SGHAT and FQNNGV. CDR3 length: 13 residues. CDR3 amino acids: CASSLQGRQGYTF. As DNA, the CDR3 is TGTGCCAGCAGTTTACAGGGGCGGCAAGGCTACACCTTC.

This chain uses TRBV5-1 with TRBJ1-1; 9 bases fit TRBD1. Germline lookup yields CDR1 SGHRS and CDR2 YFSETQ. The CDR3 spans 16 residues. V gave up 4 bases and J gave up 1 base; unmatched junction bases: 8. The chain's CDR3 is CASSRNTGGANTEAFF. The CDR3 nucleotides read TGCGCCAGCAGCCGCAACACAGGGGGCGCGAACACTGAAGCTTTCTTT.

The chain links TRBV7-2 to TRBJ2-7; 9 bases align to TRBD1. V lost 5 bases, J lost 1 base, and 6 bases stayed unmatched. The CDR3 totals 15 residues. Germline lookup yields CDR1 SGHTA and CDR2 FQGNSA. This CDR3 reads CASSPGDRVSYEQYF. DNA for the CDR3: TGTGCCAGCAGCCCCGGGGACAGGGTATCCTACGAGCAGTACTTC.

The genes are TRBV5-6 and TRBJ1-6; 7 nucleotides line up with TRBD1. This CDR3 comprises 15 residues. The ends lost 0 bases at V and 7 bases at J; junction bases unmatched: 4. Germline V gene sequence: CDR1 SGHDT, CDR2 YYEEEE. CDR3 loop: CASSLEAGGNSPLHF. CDR3 coding DNA: TGTGCCAGCAGCTTGGAGGCAGGGGGAAATTCACCCCTCCACTTT.